Below, one TCR beta chain is given with its context. Profiled with immunoSEQ multiplex PCR; TCRdb holds only in-frame clones, not every one. This table holds about 180,000 clones, approximately 83% found once. This sample is part of a study of blood T cell repertoires in COVID-19. Looking at the study overall: The United States, Italy and Spain supplied acute and convalescent COVID-19 samples. From T cells, B-cell-depleted T cells, or PBMCs came the material, which was cDNA or gDNA.

The CDR3 consists of 13 residues. Trimming removed 0 bases from V and 1 base from J, with 3 bases in between. CDR1 is SGHAT, CDR2 FQNNGV, per germline. Sequencing was done on a sample of peripheral blood. The rearrangement uses TRBV11-2 and TRBJ1-1; D is unclear. The TCR originated in a human donor in a cohort sampled during active COVID-19. DNA of the CDR3: TGTGCCAGCAGCTTAGACAGGAACACTGAAGCTTTCTTT. Translating it yields CASSLDRNTEAFF.